One sample yielded the 13 T cell receptor beta chains listed below, sequenced in a study of neoadjuvant anti-PD-1 for oral cavity cancer. Here immunoSEQ multiplex PCR was the method, and the copy in TCRdb shows in-frame clones only, minus some. Of approximately 72,000 clones listed, around 82% are singletons. Sequencing used PBMCs, obtained before nivolumab (anti-PD-1) treatment. The receptor source for this set is a person between 40 and 80 years old with oral cavity squamous cell carcinoma.

This clone is termed large (0.1 to 1%). Here the CDR3 reads CATSRESPGQGIDEQFF. CDR3 in DNA: TGTGCCACCAGCAGAGAATCTCCGGGACAGGGGATAGATGAGCAGTTCTTC. The V and J genes are TRBV15 and TRBJ2-1, with 10 bases aligning to TRBD1. With V trimmed by 0 bases and J by 8 bases, 10 bases remained unmatched. The CDR3 length is 17 residues. Germline V CDR1 and CDR2: LNHNV, YYDKDF (reference sequence).

This clone appeared a single time. The chain couples TRBV9 to TRBJ2-6; 9 positions agree with TRBD1. The V gene's germline CDR1 is SGDLS and CDR2 YYNGEE. Losses at the gene ends were 4 bases for V and 3 bases for J; bases not matched to a gene: 11. This CDR3 has 18 residues. CDR3 sequence (DNA): TGTGCCAGCAGCTCAACAGGGGGCAAAGTTCTTGGGGCCAACGTCCTGACTTTC. This codes for CASSSTGGKVLGANVLTF. The full variable domain, in which reference TRBV9 and TRBJ2-6 provide the parts outside the CDR3, is DSGVTQTPKHLITATGQRVTLRCSPRSGDLSVYWYQQSLDQGLQFLIQYYNGEERAKGNILERFSAQQFPDLHSELNLSSLELGDSALYFCASSSTGGKVLGANVLTFGAGSRLTVL.

The V gene is TRBV5-1, the J gene TRBJ2-7; TRBD1 aligns across 8 bases. CDR1 is SGHRS, CDR2 YFSETQ, per germline. The CDR3 totals 13 residues. V shed 5 bases, J shed 6 bases, and the junction held 7 bases outside the gene matches. CDR3 protein: CASSSDRGREQYF. CDR3 nucleotides: TGCGCCAGCAGTAGTGACAGGGGTCGCGAGCAGTACTTC.

J is TRBJ2-1 and V is TRBV19; tentatively, D is TRBD1 (6 bases). CDR3 length equals 16 residues. With 2 bases removed from V and 9 bases from J, the gap between germline ends came to 20 bases. Germline loops: CDR1 LNHDA, CDR2 SQIVND (reference sequence). Here the CDR3 DNA reads TGTGCCAGTAGTATATTCGTGTCAGGGGAAGGGAGTGAGCAGTTCTTC. This translates into CASSIFVSGEGSEQFF.

This sequence joins TRBV20-1 and TRBJ1-1; D call uncertain. The CDR3 consists of 10 residues. Looked up from germline, CDR1 is DFQATT and CDR2 is SNEGSKA (reference sequence). CDR3 DNA: TGCGGGTGGGAGAACACTGAAGCTTTCTTT. It is translated as CGWENTEAFF.

The chain has TRBV2 and TRBJ1-4; weak D call: TRBD1 (5 bases). Trimming took off 3 bases at V and 7 bases at J, with 12 bases between the two ends. CDR1 is SNHLY and CDR2 is FYNNEI in the germline V gene. This CDR3 region has 14 residues. CDR3 sequence (DNA): TGTGCCAGCAGTGACCGGGACGGATTTGAAAAACTGTTTTTT. It translates to CASSDRDGFEKLFF.

J is TRBJ2-4 and V is TRBV28; D is undetermined. The CDR3 sequence is 16 residues long. Deletions cut 2 bases from V and 0 bases from J, with 11 bases between. CDR1 is MDHEN, CDR2 SYDVKM, per germline. Here the CDR3 DNA reads TGTGCCAGCAGTTTAGGGCTGATTATAGCCAAAAACATTCAGTACTTC. It encodes CASSLGLIIAKNIQYF. Full variable domain (missing parts from reference TRBV28 and TRBJ2-4): DVKVTQSSRYLVKRTGEKVFLECVQDMDHENMFWYRQDPGLGLRLIYFSYDVKMKEKGDIPEGYSVSREKKERFSLILESASTNQTSMYLCASSLGLIIAKNIQYFGAGTRLSVL.

The chain links TRBV27 to TRBJ1-2; 8 bases agree with TRBD1. The CDR3 runs 12 residues. Unmatched junction bases numbered 4, after V lost 5 bases and J lost 8 bases. Germline CDR1 is MNHEY and CDR2 is SMNVEV (reference sequence). CDR3 amino acids: CASSKGTGGYTF. The CDR3 bases are TGTGCCAGCAGTAAGGGGACAGGCGGCTACACCTTC.

The chain couples TRBV4-2 to TRBJ2-3; D is tentatively TRBD1 or TRBD2 (5 bases each). V was pared by 0 bases and J by 6 bases, with 7 bases between. This CDR3 comprises 13 residues. Germline CDR1 LGHNA, CDR2 YNFKEQ. Here the CDR3 reads CASSQEGVDTQYF. CDR3 bases: TGTGCCAGCAGCCAAGAGGGGGTGGATACGCAGTATTTT.

The rearrangement joins TRBV10-1 to TRBJ1-3; D is perhaps TRBD1 (5 bases). Germline V lookup: CDR1 WNHNN, CDR2 SYGVQD (reference sequence). Trimming left V 7 bases short and J 2 bases short, with 15 bases between. This CDR3 spans 15 amino acids. CDR3: CASTESGGTGNTIYF. The CDR3 DNA follows: TGCGCCAGCACCGAGTCCGGGGGAACTGGAAACACCATATATTTT.

The rearrangement joins TRBV5-4 to TRBJ2-7, with 7 bases lining up with TRBD1. The V and J ends lost 2 bases and 5 bases, in that order; junction bases with no gene match: 10. The CDR3 runs 15 residues. Germline-derived CDR1 and CDR2 are SGHNT and YYREEE (reference sequence). In DNA form, the CDR3 reads TGTGCCAGCAGCTTATCCGGGACAGCTCAGGACGAGCAGTACTTC. Its protein product is CASSLSGTAQDEQYF.

The V call is TRBV11-3, the J call TRBJ2-7; 7 positions agree with TRBD1. The CDR3 is 14 amino acids. V lost 5 bases and J lost 6; bases outside the gene matches: 10. Germline V gene sequence: CDR1 SGHNT, CDR2 YENEEA. CDR3 bases: TGTGCCAGCAGCCTGATCGACAGGGCGGTCGAGCAGTACTTC. The encoded protein is CASSLIDRAVEQYF.

This chain links TRBV5-4 with TRBJ2-7, with 7 bases identical to TRBD2. Per germline, CDR1 SGHNT and CDR2 YYREEE (reference sequence). After removal of 0 bases from V and 4 bases from J, the junction contained 10 bases not matched to a gene. The CDR3 runs 16 residues. The CDR3 DNA is TGTGCCAGCAGCTTGGGTTGGGGGAGGGCCGCGTACGAGCAGTACTTC. Translation gives CASSLGWGRAAYEQYF.